The 29 T cell receptor beta chains below all came from one sample that was sequenced in a study of T-cell memory formation after mild COVID-19. TCRdb reprocessed the 5' RACE reads with MiXCR, giving one entry per CDR3 protein. The repertoire consists of approximately 340,000 distinct CDR3 sequences, with roughly 15% occurring once and the leading ten covering about a fifth. Source material: PBMCs or a T cell subset sorted from them (not recorded which). Receptors were obtained from a man aged 18 to 30 who had mild COVID-19 (a few samples of this study predate the infection). Cell type and time point are not known.

This clonotype was detected a few times. This chain connects TRBV6-5 to TRBJ2-7; 9 bases match TRBD1. Germline trimming cut 5 bases from V and 0 bases from J; bases unmatched to any gene: 5. The CDR3 has 15 amino acids. Germline CDR1 and CDR2: MNHEY and SVGAGI. In nucleotides, the CDR3 is TGTGCCAGCAGTCCGGGACAGGGCTTCTCCTACGAGCAGTACGTC. It translates to CASSPGQGFSYEQYV.

This clonotype was detected only a few times. J is TRBJ2-1 and V is TRBV5-1; 14 bases fit TRBD2. The CDR3 covers 17 residues. Germline CDR1 SGHRS, CDR2 YFSETQ. Trimming cost V 4 bases and J 7 bases; bases outside gene matches: 10. CDR3 in DNA: TGCGCCAGCAGCCCGCGACTAGCGGGGGGGCATTTGAATGAGCAGTTCTTC. It codes for CASSPRLAGGHLNEQFF.

The V call is TRBV29-1, the J call TRBJ2-7; 9 nucleotides match TRBD1. CDR1 SQVTM and CDR2 ANQGSEA come from the germline V gene. V shed 5 bases and J 2 bases; nucleotides not matched to a gene: 7. The CDR3 loop spans 14 amino acids. The CDR3 DNA follows: TGCAGCGTTCCGACCGGGACAGGGACCTACGAGCAGTACTTC. It encodes CSVPTGTGTYEQYF.

V gene TRBV7-2 combines with J gene TRBJ1-1; unclear D gene. The V gene's germline CDR1 is SGHTA and CDR2 FQGNSA. This CDR3 is 13 amino acids long. V lost 4 bases to trimming and J lost 3 bases, with 9 bases between them. The CDR3 sequence is CASSSIGYTEAFF. The CDR3 region has the DNA TGTGCCAGCAGCTCGATTGGGTACACTGAAGCTTTCTTT.

The genes are TRBV5-1 and TRBJ2-5, with a possible D match to TRBD2 (8 bases). The length of the CDR3 is 15 residues. Germline V gives CDR1 SGHRS, CDR2 YFSETQ. The V end was cut by 2 bases, the J end by 4 bases, with 15 bases between. As DNA, the CDR3 is TGCGCCAGCAGCTTCGGGAGGGGGCGCCGAGAGACCCAGTACTTC. Protein: CASSFGRGRRETQYF.

A few counts support this clonotype. The rearrangement joins TRBV7-9 to TRBJ2-1; D may be TRBD1 or TRBD2 (5 bases each). This CDR3 is built from 13 residues. Germline V CDR1 and CDR2: SEHNR, FQNEAQ (reference sequence). V lost 5 bases, J lost 10 bases, and 15 bases lay in between. This chain's CDR3 is CASSPPIWGEQFF. In DNA form, the CDR3 reads TGTGCCAGCAGCCCGCCCATCTGGGGGGAGCAGTTCTTC.

The chain joins TRBV12-3 or TRBV12-4 to TRBJ1-2; 10 bases agree with TRBD1. The CDR3 covers 14 residues. Trimming took 6 bases from V and 4 from J; bases not matched to a gene: 5. In DNA, the CDR3 is TGTGCCAGCAGGGGGACAGGGGAATTCTATGGCTACACCTTC. Translating gives CASRGTGEFYGYTF.

This chain uses TRBV4-2 with TRBJ1-2, with 9 nucleotides matching TRBD1. The CDR3 is 16 residues long. CDR1 is LGHNA and CDR2 is YNFKEQ in the germline V gene. V trimming: 4 bases; J trimming: 4 bases; junction bases outside the gene matches: 10. The CDR3 DNA follows: TGTGCCAGCAGCCCGGAAGGGGGACAGGGAATCTATGGCTACACCTTC. It specifies CASSPEGGQGIYGYTF.

There are many counts of this clonotype. The chain combines TRBV7-2 with TRBJ2-1; D is unclear. CDR3 size: 13 residues. Trimming removed 5 bases from V and 10 bases from J, with 15 bases in between. Germline CDR1 and CDR2: SGHTA and FQGNSA. The CDR3 DNA is TGTGCCAGCAGCACCTATGAGGTCAGGGAGCAGTTCTTC. This translates into CASSTYEVREQFF.

V is TRBV11-2 and J is TRBJ2-1; D tentatively reads TRBD1 or TRBD2 (5 bases each). The CDR3 contains 15 residues. The germline V gene encodes CDR1 SGHAT and CDR2 FQNNGV. V was trimmed by 2 bases and J by 3 bases, leaving 11 bases between them. The CDR3 region is CASSLPGSHYNEQFF. Written as DNA, the CDR3 is TGTGCCAGCAGCTTACCAGGGAGTCACTACAATGAGCAGTTCTTC.

V is TRBV12-3 or TRBV12-4 and J is TRBJ2-1, with D unresolved. The CDR3 is 15 amino acids. V dropped 2 bases and J dropped 0 bases, with 8 bases sitting between them. CDR3: CASSLSESSYNEQFF. In DNA form, the CDR3 reads TGTGCCAGCAGTTTAAGTGAGAGCTCCTACAATGAGCAGTTCTTC.

In this sample, this clonotype turned up a few times. V gene TRBV6-5 combines with J gene TRBJ1-5, with D hard to call. Trimming removed 2 bases from V and 4 bases from J, with 6 bases in between. The CDR3 sequence is 13 residues long. The germline gives CDR1 MNHEY, CDR2 SVGAGI. The CDR3 protein is CASSYNENQPQHF. DNA of the CDR3: TGTGCCAGCAGTTACAATGAGAATCAGCCCCAGCATTTT.

This rearrangement joins TRBV13 to TRBJ1-2, with D hard to call. The germline gives CDR1 PRHDT, CDR2 FYEKMQ (reference sequence). Trimming left V 3 bases short and J 9 bases short, with 20 bases between. The CDR3 is made up of 15 amino acids. The CDR3 reads CASSFPIDRKGSYTF. The CDR3 DNA sequence: TGTGCCAGCAGCTTTCCAATTGACCGGAAAGGGAGCTACACCTTC.

This clonotype was observed a handful of times. This chain links TRBV11-2 with TRBJ2-1; TRBD2 matches 11 bases. V lost 0 bases to trimming and J lost 9 bases; unmatched junction nucleotides: 16. The CDR3 has 19 amino acids. CDR1 is SGHAT, CDR2 FQNNGV, per germline. As DNA, the CDR3 is TGTGCCAGCAGCTTAGAATTGGGCCTAGCGGGGGGACGAGAGGGTGAGCAGTTCTTC. Protein product: CASSLELGLAGGREGEQFF. Using reference TRBV11-2 and TRBJ2-1 for the parts outside the CDR3, the full variable domain is EAGVAQSPRYKIIEKRQSVAFWCNPISGHATLYWYQQILGQGPKLLIQFQNNGVVDDSQLPKDRFSAERLKGVDSTLKIQPAKLEDSAVYLCASSLELGLAGGREGEQFFGPGTRLTVL.

V usage is TRBV9 and J usage is TRBJ1-1, with D maybe TRBD1 (5 bases). The ends were cut back, 0 bases at V and 4 bases at J, with 10 bases in the middle. In germline, CDR1 is SGDLS, CDR2 YYNGEE. The CDR3 has 14 residues. The chain's CDR3 is CASSVGGDFTEAFF. DNA of the CDR3: TGTGCCAGCAGCGTAGGGGGGGATTTCACTGAAGCTTTCTTT.

This clonotype was counted only a few times. The J gene is TRBJ2-1, the V gene TRBV4-2; 9 bases are a match to TRBD2. V lost 3 bases, J lost 5 bases, and 2 bases stayed unmatched. Germline values: CDR1 LGHNA, CDR2 YNFKEQ. This CDR3 is built from 14 residues. The CDR3 here is CASSQGGGDNEQFF. CDR3 DNA: TGTGCCAGCAGCCAGGGCGGGGGGGACAATGAGCAGTTCTTC.

The genes are TRBV4-3 and TRBJ2-7; tentative D call: TRBD1 (5 bases). The CDR3 has 13 residues. V was pared by 4 bases and J by 3 bases, with 10 bases between. Germline-derived CDR1 and CDR2 are LGHNA and YSLEER. In DNA, the CDR3 is TGCGCCAGCAGCCGCCAGGGTTTCTACGAGCAGTACTTC. It yields the protein CASSRQGFYEQYF.

The CDR3 coding sequence is TGCGCCAGCAGCAAGCGAGGGGCGGGAGAGACCCAGTACTTC. This encodes CASSKRGAGETQYF. The rearrangement links TRBV5-1 to TRBJ2-5, with D possibly called TRBD1 or TRBD2 (5 bases each). The CDR3 is made up of 14 amino acids. The germline V and J ends were trimmed by 4 bases and 4 bases, with 14 bases remaining between them. Germline CDR1 is SGHRS and CDR2 is YFSETQ.

The CDR3 sequence: CASSQVIDTQYF. CDR3 DNA: TGTGCCAGCAGCCAAGTGATAGATACGCAGTATTTT. This chain links TRBV14 with TRBJ2-3; D is unclear. Trimming took 1 base from V and 5 from J, leaving 4 bases between them. The CDR3 runs to 12 residues. The germline gives CDR1 SGHDN, CDR2 FVKESK.

This sequence joins TRBV9 and TRBJ2-5; TRBD2 aligns across 9 bases. With 1 base clipped from V and 4 bases from J, the junction kept 8 bases outside the gene matches. Germline V gene data show CDR1 as SGDLS and CDR2 as YYNGEE. The CDR3 is 16 amino acids. CDR3 amino acids: CASSVSRTSVPETQYF. The CDR3 DNA reads as TGTGCCAGCAGCGTATCGCGGACTAGCGTCCCAGAGACCCAGTACTTC. Combining the CDR3 with reference TRBV9 and TRBJ2-5 gives the whole variable domain DSGVTQTPKHLITATGQRVTLRCSPRSGDLSVYWYQQSLDQGLQFLIQYYNGEERAKGNILERFSAQQFPDLHSELNLSSLELGDSALYFCASSVSRTSVPETQYFGPGTRLLVL.

The count of this clonotype is one. The chain carries TRBV29-1 and TRBJ2-5; D remains ambiguous. V lost 3 bases and J lost 5, with 7 bases in between. CDR3 length: 11 residues. Germline assignment: CDR1 SQVTM and CDR2 ANQGSEA. The CDR3 bases are TGCAGCGTTGACATGTTGGAGACCCAGTACTTC. It codes for CSVDMLETQYF.

This clonotype came up a few times. The rearrangement joins TRBV6-5 to TRBJ2-5; TRBD1 matches 7 bases. J was trimmed by 0 bases and V by 2 bases; bases with no gene match: 3. CDR1 MNHEY and CDR2 SVGAGI come from the germline V gene. The CDR3 contains 15 residues. CDR3 sequence: CASSYGRGYQETQYF. CDR3 bases: TGTGCCAGCAGTTACGGCAGGGGGTACCAAGAGACCCAGTACTTC.

The chain carries TRBV15 and TRBJ2-5; tentative D call: TRBD2 (7 bases). V lost 0 bases and J 6 bases, leaving 14 bases between the germline ends. The CDR3 has 15 amino acids. Germline V gene sequence: CDR1 LNHNV, CDR2 YYDKDF (reference sequence). The CDR3 reads CATSRDPRRGQTQYF. In nucleotides, the CDR3 is TGTGCCACCAGCAGAGATCCCAGGCGGGGGCAGACCCAGTACTTC.

The chain combines TRBV9 with TRBJ2-7; the match to TRBD2 covers 7 bases. The ends lost 6 bases at V and 2 bases at J; junction bases unmatched: 11. CDR3 length equals 15 residues. The V gene's germline CDR1 is SGDLS and CDR2 YYNGEE. CDR3 DNA: TGTGCCAGCACCCAAGGCGGGGGACCAGCCTACGAGCAGTACTTC. Protein product: CASTQGGGPAYEQYF.

The chain combines TRBV29-1 with TRBJ2-7; a weak D match, TRBD1 (5 bases). Germline CDR1 and CDR2: SQVTM and ANQGSEA. CDR3 size: 12 residues. The CDR3: CSVTATSYEQYF. The CDR3 nucleotides read TGCAGTGTGACAGCTACCTCCTACGAGCAGTACTTC.

V usage is TRBV6-5 and J usage is TRBJ2-1; 8 positions agree with TRBD1. Germline assignment: CDR1 MNHEY and CDR2 SVGAGI. The V gene end was trimmed by 6 bases and the J gene end by 10 bases; junction bases not matched to a gene: 8. The CDR3 extends over 13 amino acids. CDR3 in DNA: TGTGCCAGCAGGCCAACAGGGGGGCGGGAGCAGTTCTTC. It translates to CASRPTGGREQFF.

Only a few counts were recorded for this clonotype. This rearrangement joins TRBV4-3 to TRBJ2-3; D uncertain. From germline, CDR1 is LGHNA and CDR2 YSLEER. Trimming removed 0 bases from V and 2 bases from J, with 9 bases in between. The CDR3 spans 15 residues. The CDR3 DNA reads TGCGCCAGCAGCCAAGATCGGTATCCCACAGATACGCAGTATTTT. This encodes CASSQDRYPTDTQYF.

The chain recombines TRBV12-3 or TRBV12-4 with TRBJ2-5, with 7 bases fitting TRBD1. CDR3 length: 14 residues. V shed 5 bases and J 3 bases; nucleotides not matched to a gene: 6. The chain's CDR3 is CASSPGTEKETQYF. The DNA for the CDR3 is TGTGCCAGCAGTCCGGGGACAGAAAAAGAGACCCAGTACTTC.

This clonotype was seen only a few times. The CDR3 is CASSQANPGGDTQYF. The CDR3 region has the DNA TGCGCCAGCAGCCAAGCCAATCCGGGCGGTGATACGCAGTATTTT. This chain links TRBV4-3 with TRBJ2-3; D is unresolved. Germline V gives CDR1 LGHNA, CDR2 YSLEER. V was pared by 1 base and J by 6 bases, with 14 bases between. The length of the CDR3 is 15 residues.